This T cell receptor (beta chain) was identified in a study of cytotoxic CD8 clonotypes in ibrutinib-treated CLL (dated by TCRdb to 2020 to 2023). Concerning the study at large: The cohort was composed of 11 relapsed/refractory and approximately 14 treatment-naive patients; IGHV unmutated status was identified in roughly 17 patients. All remission and progressive disease samples were collected while patients were still receiving ibrutinib. Responses were partial in some 24 patients and complete in 2; after median about 68 months follow-up, around 15 stayed in remission and roughly twelve progressed. Longitudinal samples were available for about 30% of the roughly 86 trial participants. An average of 255,043 productive templates and some 99,000 productive rearrangements was obtained per sample. Cryopreserved peripheral blood mononuclear cells were obtained prior to treatment, at the time of response, and at either disease progression or sustained remission. The response samples were drawn at a median of approximately twelve months into treatment, with a range of about 6 to 36 months. Beyond this particular receptor, the publication reports: Baseline clonality exceeded that of age-matched healthy donors and correlated strongly with circulating CD8+ T-cell counts. Public clonotypes were rare and either contracted or stayed stable during treatment, and the rise in clonality at ibrutinib response reflected the expansion of private clonotypes. Lymph node repertoires were not examined, and the timing of sampling was not matched between patients in sustained remission and those whose disease progressed. Clonality increased at ibrutinib response, stayed stable in sustained remission, and fell back toward baseline at progression.

Interpreted using the paper, the time point label stands for: progressive disease on ibrutinib. For TCR beta library preparation, roughly 2 micrograms of genomic DNA were extracted from the cryopreserved PBMCs. Longitudinal blood samples from CLL patients receiving ibrutinib monotherapy were subjected to high-throughput TCR beta sequencing. The patients were enrolled in a single-center, open-label phase 2 trial of ibrutinib monotherapy. About this clone itself: Its antigen is unknown. No quality values exist for individual bases; no much larger clone is one base distant.

On a MiSeq, deep resolution sequencing aimed for a depth between 1 in 1 million and 1 in 200,000 T cells, with each clonotype covered around 10x on average. The immunoSEQ hsTCRB Kit was used to generate the TCR beta libraries. The source study handled its data this way. ImmunoSEQ Data Assistant and ImmunoSEQ Analyzer were used for data analysis, and V, D and J genes were assigned according to IMGT definitions. Clonality, with values ranging from 0 to 1, was calculated as one minus the normalized Shannon entropy of productive rearrangement frequencies. Only overrepresented clonotypes making up at least 0.05% of each patient's repertoire were included in the public clonotype analysis. More than ten age-matched healthy donor repertoires from immuneACCESS were used as controls for clonality. TCRdb retrieved this table from immuneACCESS and kept in-frame rearrangements only. Not all clones are present; in checked studies, unresolved V genes account for under half, and no reason is known for the remainder. V, J and clone size were drawn from that table, and D and trimming were deduced from the DNA. In this sample the table shows about 300,000 clones, 65% to 85% of which occur a single time. The leading ten clones occupy around 5.1% of the sample.

From the cysteine through the phenylalanine, the CDR3 covers 18 amino acids. The kept DNA is CDR3 alone, 54 bases in frame from the first base. At the junction V is shortened by 5 bases and J by 0 bases; bases outside the gene matches: 13. As encoded in the germline V gene, CDR1 is KGHSH while CDR2 is LQKENI. The chain is made from TRBV18 and TRBJ1-3; 7 of the junction bases match TRBD1. The material was PBMCs, obtained at disease progression, from a patient treated with ibrutinib. The receptor was isolated from a human donor with chronic lymphocytic leukemia. This receptor carries the CDR3 CASSYREGAVTSGNTIYF. The DNA is TGTGCCAGCTCATACCGGGAGGGGGCCGTAACCTCTGGAAACACCATATATTTT.